These T cell receptor delta chains were read from a single sample in a study of Vδ1+ human thymocytes. TCRdb re-called the multiplex PCR reads using CATT. The data show over 45,000 delta-chain clones, about 16% seen once. What was sequenced was Vdelta1+ gamma-delta thymocytes from the thymus. The receptor source for this set is a girl less than two years old who had congenital heart surgery. Both conserved end residues are trimmed from each CDR3. Fields, in order: V gene, J gene, CDR3 protein.

>TRDV1|TRDJ1
ALGELVPYWGPHKLI
>TRDV1|TRDJ1
ALGNAWPSSILPYKLI
>TRDV1|TRDJ1
ALGVASSDLGDSTDKLI
>TRDV1|TRDJ1
ALGEGLWADSSFLYTDKLI
>TRDV1|TRDJ1
ALGEYRPTYWGDTDKLI
>TRDV1|TRDJ1
ALGGKLFSYWGPTDKLI
>TRAV29/DV5|TRDJ1
AARPISCLSRSWETYTDKLI
>TRDV1|TRDJ1
ALGELSLRSTGGYEYTDKLI
>TRDV1|TRDJ1
ALGDIVGRILGDTHTDKLI
>TRDV1|TRDJ1
ALVVHPGEGWGYHTDKLI
>TRDV1|TRDJ1
ALGELVTPPSTRPLYTDKLI
>TRDV1|TRDJ1
ALGCLNCTGGYCADKLI
>TRDV1|TRDJ1
ALGEVSRVGYWGMKGPLYTDKLI
>TRDV1|TRDJ1
ALGELSRGIRTDKLI
>TRDV1|TRDJ1
ALGEFLRGRPGGIPLYTDKLI
>TRDV1|TRDJ1
ALGENFTGGCRTDKLI
>TRDV1|TRDJ1
ALGRIPKADWAAPLNTDKLI
>TRDV1|TRDJ1
ALGGGLPTPLVMYTDKLI
>TRDV1|TRDJ1
ALGELTGKTYWGMNYTDKLI
>TRDV1|TRDJ1
ALGEFLHLPGGITDKLI
>TRAV29/DV5|TRDJ1
SVLLCNPASSLICDHPPHNKLI
>TRDV1|TRDJ1
ALGDGLPTKTGGYAGDKLI
>TRDV1|TRDJ1
ALGELCYKVGGIYTDKLI
>TRDV1|TRDJ1
ALGEPTRAGYADKLI
>TRDV1|TRDJ1
ALGPTLGDTGGTDKLI
>TRDV1|TRDJ1
ALGHVGDTRDKLI
>TRDV1|TRDJ1
ALGELGSLGDKTKYTDKLI
>TRDV1|TRDJ1
ALGELSFLRRGDTPDKLI
>TRDV1|TRDJ1
ALGERHRRLGEGTDKLI
>TRDV1|TRDJ1
ALGERHPPLGTPYTDKLI